This T cell receptor beta chain stems from a study of control samples from healthy donors and cancer patients. Produced via immunoSEQ multiplex PCR; TCRdb's table is partial and in-frame only. The sample includes about 100,000 clones, roughly 87% of them seen just once. For this clone: Other DNA sequences in the sample encode the same CDR3.

The source of this sequence is a woman aged 50 to 60 in good health. Sequences were obtained from blood.

CDR3 in amino acids: CASSLGGGETQYF. CDR3 bases: TGCGCCAGCAGCTTGGGTGGGGGGGAGACCCAGTACTTC. The V call is TRBV5-1, the J call TRBJ2-5; D is perhaps TRBD2 (6 bases). Trimming took 0 bases from V and 5 from J, leaving 8 bases between them. The length of the CDR3 is 13 residues. Germline lookup yields CDR1 SGHRS and CDR2 YFSETQ.